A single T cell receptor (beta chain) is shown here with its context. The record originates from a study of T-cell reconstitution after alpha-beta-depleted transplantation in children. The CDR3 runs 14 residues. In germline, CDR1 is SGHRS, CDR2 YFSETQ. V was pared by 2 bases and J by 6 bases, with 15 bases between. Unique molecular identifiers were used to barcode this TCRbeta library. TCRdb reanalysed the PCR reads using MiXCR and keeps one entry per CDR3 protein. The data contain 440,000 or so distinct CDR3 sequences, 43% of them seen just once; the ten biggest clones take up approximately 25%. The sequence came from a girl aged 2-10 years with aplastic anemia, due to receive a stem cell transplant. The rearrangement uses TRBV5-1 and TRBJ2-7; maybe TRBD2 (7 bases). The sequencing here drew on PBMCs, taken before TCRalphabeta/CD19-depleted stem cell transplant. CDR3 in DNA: TGCGCCAGCAGCTTTGGAGGGGGAGGGCGCGAGCAGTACTTC. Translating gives CASSFGGGGREQYF.